This is a list of T cell receptor beta chains from one sample in a study of response to subunit inactivated influenza vaccine. TCRdb processed the RT-PCR reads anew with MiXCR; each CDR3 protein has one entry. Among hundreds of thousands of distinct CDR3 sequences listed, about 25% were seen once. Source: CD4+ T cells sorted from PBMCs, taken less than 6 days after vaccination. The receptors originated from a man in his forties or fifties who received an inactivated influenza vaccine. Both conserved end residues are part of each CDR3. A D gene is named only where the DNA matches it firmly. Size tells how often a clone was seen (once, few, many) or the class of an expanded clone, and some rows leave it out.

v_gene	d_gene	abundance	j_gene	CDR3aa	CDR3nt
TRBV10-3	TRBD1	NA	TRBJ1-6	CAISGDSSYNSPLHF	TGTGCCATCAGTGGGGACAGTAGCTATAATTCACCCCTCCACTTT
TRBV6-5	TRBD1	NA	TRBJ2-2	CASSYGGQEDTGELFF	TGTGCCAGCAGTTACGGCGGACAGGAAGACACCGGGGAGCTGTTTTTT
TRBV13	NA	few	TRBJ2-1	CASSFSIRDGSYNEQFF	TGTGCCAGCAGCTTTTCTATCCGGGACGGGTCCTACAATGAGCAGTTCTTC
TRBV6-2/TRBV6-3	TRBD1	few	TRBJ1-5	CASSMDRGQPQHF	TGTGCCAGCAGCATGGACAGGGGTCAGCCCCAGCATTTT
TRBV20-1	TRBD2	many	TRBJ2-3	CSARTSGGTDTQYF	TGCAGCGCCCGGACTAGCGGAGGCACAGATACGCAGTATTTT
TRBV6-2/TRBV6-3	NA	few	TRBJ2-3	CASTTARYTQYF	TGTGCCAGCACGACAGCGCGGTATACGCAGTATTTT
TRBV7-2	TRBD1	NA	TRBJ2-5	CASSLAGTGIGTQYF	TGTGCCAGCAGCTTAGCGGGGACAGGGATAGGGACCCAGTACTTC
TRBV6-5	TRBD1	NA	TRBJ1-2	CASSYSGTGNYGYTF	TGTGCCAGCAGTTACTCTGGGACAGGGAACTATGGCTACACCTTC
TRBV7-9	TRBD2	few	TRBJ2-1	CASSLFSSGSTDEQFF	TGTGCCAGCAGCTTATTCTCTAGCGGGAGTACCGATGAGCAGTTCTTC
TRBV7-2	TRBD2	few	TRBJ2-3	CASSLSSGGGTDTQYF	TGTGCCAGCAGCTTGTCTAGCGGGGGAGGGACAGATACGCAGTATTTT
TRBV6-5	TRBD1	NA	TRBJ2-1	CASSYSTPGTGGLNEQFF	TGTGCCAGCAGTTACTCTACCCCGGGGACAGGGGGGCTCAATGAGCAGTTCTTC
TRBV12-3/TRBV12-4	NA	many	TRBJ1-3	CASSFSSSGNTIYF	TGTGCCAGCAGTTTTAGTTCTTCTGGAAACACCATATATTTT
TRBV28	NA	few	TRBJ1-2	CASRQGLPYGYTF	TGTGCCAGCAGACAGGGCCTGCCCTATGGCTACACCTTC
TRBV7-2	NA	NA	TRBJ1-5	CASSPRGLNQPQHF	TGTGCCAGCAGCCCTCGGGGACTGAATCAGCCCCAGCATTTT
TRBV5-1	TRBD2	few	TRBJ2-2	CASSSPGTSGLRYYTGELFF	TGCGCCAGCAGCTCCCCCGGGACTAGCGGTCTAAGGTACTACACCGGGGAGCTGTTTTTT
TRBV20-1	TRBD2	few	TRBJ2-1	CSAPRTSGAPLGHEQFF	TGCAGTGCTCCGCGGACTAGCGGGGCCCCTTTAGGGCATGAGCAGTTCTTC
TRBV12-3/TRBV12-4	TRBD2	NA	TRBJ2-7	CASRAGGRNSYEQYF	TGTGCCAGCAGGGCAGGCGGGAGGAACTCCTACGAGCAGTACTTC
TRBV12-3/TRBV12-4	TRBD2	NA	TRBJ2-7	CASRQTSGPYEQYF	TGTGCCAGCAGGCAAACTAGCGGCCCCTACGAGCAGTACTTC
TRBV5-8	TRBD1	NA	TRBJ1-2	CASSLLRGRGGYTF	TGTGCCAGCAGCTTACTAAGGGGGCGTGGAGGCTACACCTTC